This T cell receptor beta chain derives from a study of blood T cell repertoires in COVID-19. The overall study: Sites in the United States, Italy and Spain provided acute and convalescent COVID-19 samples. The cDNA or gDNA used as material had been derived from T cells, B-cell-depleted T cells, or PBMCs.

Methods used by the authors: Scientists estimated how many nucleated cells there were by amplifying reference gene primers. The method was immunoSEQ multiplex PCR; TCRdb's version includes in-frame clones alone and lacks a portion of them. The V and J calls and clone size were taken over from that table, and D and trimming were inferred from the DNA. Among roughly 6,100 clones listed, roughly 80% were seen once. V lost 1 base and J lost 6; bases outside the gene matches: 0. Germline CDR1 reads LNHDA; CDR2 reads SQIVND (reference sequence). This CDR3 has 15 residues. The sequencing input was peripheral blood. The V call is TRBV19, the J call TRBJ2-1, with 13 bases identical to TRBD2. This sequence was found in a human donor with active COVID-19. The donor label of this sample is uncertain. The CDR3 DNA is TGTGCCAGTAGTATAGGGACTAGCGGGAGCAATGAGCAGTTCTTC. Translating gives CASSIGTSGSNEQFF.